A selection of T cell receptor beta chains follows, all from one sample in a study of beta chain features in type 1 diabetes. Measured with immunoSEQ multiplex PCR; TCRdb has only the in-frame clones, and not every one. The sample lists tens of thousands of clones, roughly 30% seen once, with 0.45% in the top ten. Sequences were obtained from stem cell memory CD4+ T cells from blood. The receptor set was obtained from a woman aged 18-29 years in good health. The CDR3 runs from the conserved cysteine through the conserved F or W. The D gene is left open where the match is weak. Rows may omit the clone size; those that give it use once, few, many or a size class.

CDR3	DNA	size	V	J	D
CASSLGQVWDQPQHF	TGTGCCAGCAGCTTGGGACAGGTTTGGGATCAGCCCCAGCATTTT	NA	TRBV5-6	TRBJ1-5	NA
CASSSYRDRGSYEQYF	TGTGCCAGCAGCTCTTACCGGGACAGGGGATCCTACGAGCAGTACTTC	few	TRBV7-2	TRBJ2-7	TRBD1
CASSLRTGGIYGYTF	TGTGCCAGCAGCTTGAGGACAGGGGGCATCTATGGCTACACCTTC	NA	TRBV5-6	TRBJ1-2	TRBD1
CASSSLAGRDTQYF	TGTGCCAGCAGCTCCTTAGCGGGGCGGGATACGCAGTATTTT	NA	TRBV5-8	TRBJ2-3	TRBD2
CASSLRGRDEQFF	TGTGCCAGCAGCTTAAGGGGGCGAGATGAGCAGTTCTTC	NA	TRBV7-2	TRBJ2-1	TRBD1
CASSEAPWTTTDTQYF	TGTGCCAGCAGTGAAGCGCCTTGGACTACCACAGATACGCAGTATTTT	NA	TRBV2	TRBJ2-3	NA
CSAGTGKVGTEAFF	TGCAGCGCTGGGACAGGGAAGGTTGGCACTGAAGCTTTCTTT	NA	TRBV29-1	TRBJ1-1	TRBD1
CASSLAGGTGEPDTQYF	TGCGCCAGCAGCTTGGCCGGGGGGACGGGAGAGCCAGATACGCAGTATTTT	few	TRBV5-1	TRBJ2-3	TRBD2
CASSVTTGLGASGSETQYF	TGTGCCAGCAGCGTAACGACAGGGTTGGGGGCTAGCGGGAGTGAGACCCAGTACTTC	NA	TRBV11-3	TRBJ2-5	TRBD2
CASRGGIETQYF	TGTGCCAGCCGAGGGGGTATAGAGACCCAGTACTTC	few	TRBV7-2	TRBJ2-5	NA
CASSDRTGNQPQHF	TGTGCCAGCAGTGATCGGACGGGGAATCAGCCCCAGCATTTT	NA	TRBV2	TRBJ1-5	NA
CASSPGLGQETQYF	TGTGCCAGCTCACCAGGACTGGGCCAAGAGACCCAGTACTTC	once	TRBV18	TRBJ2-5	NA
CASSSIRGAGGPHEQYF	TGTGCCAGCAGCTCCATAAGGGGAGCGGGAGGGCCTCACGAGCAGTACTTC	few	TRBV11-1	TRBJ2-7	TRBD2
CASSPRRGLEAFF	TGTGCCAGCAGTCCCCGAAGGGGTCTTGAAGCTTTCTTT	NA	TRBV6-5	TRBJ1-1	NA
CASSLEVGGNTEAFF	TGCGCCAGCAGCTTGGAGGTTGGCGGGAACACTGAAGCTTTCTTT	NA	TRBV5-1	TRBJ1-1	NA
CASSSSYFNSPLHF	TGTGCCAGCAGCTCCTCATACTTTAATTCACCCCTCCACTTT	NA	TRBV7-2	TRBJ1-6	NA
CASSLSWTNRSPYEQYF	TGTGCCAGCAGCTTATCCTGGACTAACCGGAGTCCCTACGAGCAGTACTTC	NA	TRBV11-3	TRBJ2-7	NA
CASSQDQQGTLYGYTF	TGTGCCAGCAGCCAAGATCAGCAAGGGACTCTCTATGGCTACACCTTC	NA	TRBV14	TRBJ1-2	NA
CATSRGNSQRANTEAFF	TGTGCCACCAGCAGAGGAAATAGTCAGCGAGCGAACACTGAAGCTTTCTTT	NA	TRBV15	TRBJ1-1	NA
CASSLAYRGENTEAFF	TGCGCCAGCAGCTTGGCGTACAGGGGCGAGAACACTGAAGCTTTCTTT	NA	TRBV5-1	TRBJ1-1	TRBD1
CASSLSLDRAATDTQYF	TGTGCCAGCAGCTTATCACTTGACAGGGCGGCGACAGATACGCAGTATTTT	NA	TRBV7-6	TRBJ2-3	TRBD1
CATSRQGNGEQYF	TGTGCCACCTCCAGACAGGGGAACGGCGAGCAGTACTTC	few	TRBV19	TRBJ2-7	TRBD1
CASSPGLAGVDEQYF	TGCGCCAGCAGCCCGGGACTAGCGGGGGTAGACGAGCAGTACTTC	few	TRBV5-1	TRBJ2-7	TRBD2
CASSPQGGQETQYF	TGTGCCAGCAGCCCCCAGGGCGGCCAAGAGACCCAGTACTTC	NA	TRBV7-9	TRBJ2-5	NA
CASNRDREAGQPQHF	TGTGCCAGCAATAGGGACAGGGAGGCAGGGCAGCCCCAGCATTTT	once	TRBV2	TRBJ1-5	TRBD1
CASSVGRSIYF	TGTGCCAGCAGCGTAGGTCGGTCCATATATTTT	NA	TRBV9	TRBJ1-3	NA
CSVDRGGNTEAFF	TGCAGCGTTGACAGGGGCGGGAACACTGAAGCTTTCTTT	NA	TRBV29-1	TRBJ1-1	NA
CASSITGGRAKNIQYF	TGCGCCAGCAGCATAACAGGGGGGAGGGCCAAAAACATTCAGTACTTC	NA	TRBV5-1	TRBJ2-4	TRBD1
CASSLARSSYNEQFF	TGTGCCAGCAGCTTGGCTAGGAGCTCCTACAATGAGCAGTTCTTC	many	TRBV5-4	TRBJ2-1	NA
CATLIGTASYEQYF	TGTGCGACGCTCATCGGGACAGCGTCCTACGAGCAGTACTTC	NA	TRBV7-8	TRBJ2-7	TRBD1
CASSFQSTGWQIGYTF	TGTGCCAGCAGCTTCCAGTCGACAGGATGGCAAATCGGCTACACCTTC	NA	TRBV9	TRBJ1-2	NA
CAWSSGQGYEAFF	TGTGCCTGGAGCTCAGGACAGGGATATGAAGCTTTCTTT	few	TRBV30	TRBJ1-1	TRBD1
CASQEQQGPVTQYF	TGTGCCAGTCAAGAACAACAGGGACCTGTGACCCAGTACTTC	once	TRBV19	TRBJ2-5	NA
CASSRDSNTPNEQFF	TGTGCCAGCAGCCGCGACAGTAATACCCCCAATGAGCAGTTCTTC	NA	TRBV7-9	TRBJ2-1	NA
CSNLDRNTEAFF	TGCAGCAATCTTGACAGGAACACTGAAGCTTTCTTT	NA	TRBV29-1	TRBJ1-1	NA
CASSKDSSSVGELFF	TGCGCCAGCAGTAAAGACAGCTCCTCGGTTGGGGAGCTGTTTTTT	few	TRBV5-1	TRBJ2-2	NA
CSASQQYEQYF	TGCAGTGCCAGTCAACAGTACGAGCAGTACTTC	few	TRBV20-1	TRBJ2-7	NA
CASSRPGQSNTGELFF	TGTGCCAGCAGTCGCCCGGGACAGAGCAACACCGGGGAGCTGTTTTTT	NA	TRBV28	TRBJ2-2	TRBD1
CASKGAVNTGELFF	TGTGCCAGCAAGGGGGCCGTGAACACCGGGGAGCTGTTTTTT	NA	TRBV2	TRBJ2-2	TRBD1
CASSLNSRTGELFF	TGTGCCAGCAGCTTAAACAGTCGCACCGGGGAGCTGTTTTTT	NA	TRBV7-3	TRBJ2-2	NA
CSGRGADEQFF	TGCAGTGGCAGGGGCGCCGATGAGCAGTTCTTC	few	TRBV20-1	TRBJ2-1	NA
CSVGSQGLRTEAFF	TGCAGCGTTGGAAGCCAGGGCCTTCGGACTGAAGCTTTCTTT	few	TRBV29-1	TRBJ1-1	NA
CASSLGLAGNSYEQYF	TGCGCCAGCAGCTTGGGCCTAGCGGGGAACTCCTACGAGCAGTACTTC	NA	TRBV5-1	TRBJ2-7	TRBD2